The subject of this entry is one T cell receptor beta chain. The antigen is undetermined. These data come from a study of T cells after yellow fever vaccination. Notes on the study in general: A faster peak, day 5 versus 15, was reached by the weaker secondary response. Once the booster was given, most primary-vaccination clones reappeared, at approximately 97% for CD4 and approximately 88% for CD8.

Germline V gene lookup returns CDR1 DFQATT and CDR2 SNEGSKA (reference sequence). V was pared by 0 bases and J by 4 bases, with 16 bases between. This CDR3 comprises 15 residues. Generation of TCR cDNA used 5'RACE template switching (which added a universal primer site and UMIs). Each CDR3 protein is one row after TCRdb ran MiXCR on the 5' RACE reads. The sample includes a few hundred thousand distinct CDR3 sequences, around 4.3% of them seen just once. Source: PBMCs, taken 15 days after the yellow fever booster vaccination. The sequence derives from a man aged 18-30 years who received the YFV17D yellow fever vaccine. The chain links TRBV20-1 to TRBJ2-7, with D possibly TRBD2 on 6 matching bases. The CDR3 reads CSARDSRGGGYEQYF. The CDR3 DNA reads TGCAGTGCTAGAGATAGTAGGGGCGGAGGGTACGAGCAGTACTTC.